These T cell receptor beta chains were read from a single sample in a study of PD-L1 blockade in urothelial cancer. Profiled with immunoSEQ multiplex PCR; TCRdb holds only in-frame clones, not every one. The data show about 76,000 clones, 91% seen once. The sequenced sample was PBMCs, obtained around atezolizumab (anti-PD-L1) treatment. The receptors here all came from a woman aged 80 or over with urothelial cancer. Each CDR3 is given with its conserved first and last residue. A D gene is named only where the DNA matches it firmly.

>.|TRBV11-2|TRBJ1-4
TGTGCCAGCAGCTTAGTACCGGGTGAAAAACTGTTTTTT
CASSLVPGEKLFF
>.|TRBV6-1|TRBJ2-2
TGTGCCAGCGGAGAAGGGAGGTACACCGGGGAGCTGTTTTTT
CASGEGRYTGELFF
>.|TRBV5-1|TRBJ2-1
TGCGCCAGCAAGGTGACGGGAGTATTAGATGAGCAGTTCTTC
CASKVTGVLDEQFF
>TRBD1|TRBV6-1|TRBJ2-6
TGTGCCAGCAGGAACAGGGGTAGGTCCAACGTCCTGACTTTC
CASRNRGRSNVLTF
>.|TRBV11-2|TRBJ1-3
TGTGCCAGCAGCTTAAGGACAGTCGACTCTGGAAACACCATATATTTT
CASSLRTVDSGNTIYF
>.|TRBV2|TRBJ2-2
TGTGCCAGCAGTGCGGAGATGGGGGGCACCGGGGAGCTGTTTTTT
CASSAEMGGTGELFF
>.|TRBV9|TRBJ1-1
TGTGCCAGCAGCCCCCGTGGAGGGACGAGTCACACTGAAGCTTTCTTT
CASSPRGGTSHTEAFF
>.|TRBV27|TRBJ1-2
TGTGCCAGCAGTTTACGGGGGGTGGCAGATGGCTACACCTTC
CASSLRGVADGYTF
>TRBD1|TRBV5-1|TRBJ2-5
TGCGCCAGCAGCCCCCGGGACAGCCAAGAGACCCAGTACTTC
CASSPRDSQETQYF
>.|TRBV11-3|TRBJ2-6
TGTGCCAGCAGCTTAGGGAGCTCTGGGGCCAACGTCCTGACTTTC
CASSLGSSGANVLTF
>TRBD2|TRBV19|TRBJ2-1
TGTGCCAGTAGTATAGTCATATTGGCTAGCGGGACATATGAGCAGTTCTTC
CASSIVILASGTYEQFF
>TRBD2|TRBV5-1|TRBJ2-7
TGCGCCAGCAGCTTGGGTTCTAGCGGCTCCTACGAGCAGTACTTC
CASSLGSSGSYEQYF
>.|TRBV18|TRBJ2-7
TGTGCCAGCTCACAAAAAGCAGGCGGGACTCACGAGCAGTACTTC
CASSQKAGGTHEQYF
>.|TRBV9|TRBJ2-1
TGTGCCAGCAGCGTGGCGGGACTTAGGGACAATGAGCAGTTCTTC
CASSVAGLRDNEQFF
>.|TRBV11-2|TRBJ1-5
TGTGCCAGCAGCTTGGTCGGGAGAGGTCAGCCCCAGCATTTT
CASSLVGRGQPQHF
>TRBD1|TRBV28|TRBJ1-4
TGTGCCAGCAGTTCCCCCGGACAGGATAATGAAAAACTGTTTTTT
CASSSPGQDNEKLFF
>.|TRBV7-8|TRBJ1-5
TGTGCCAGCAGCGTCGCGGACAGAAATAATCAGCCCCAGCATTTT
CASSVADRNNQPQHF
>.|TRBV5-1|TRBJ2-5
TGCGCCAGCAGCTTGGAACAGGGAGCCGATTTAAGTGAGACCCAGTACTTC
CASSLEQGADLSETQYF
>TRBD1|TRBV19|TRBJ1-1
TGTGCCAGTAGTACTGCCGCGGGACAGATGAACACTGAAGCTTTCTTT
CASSTAAGQMNTEAFF
>.|TRBV7-6|TRBJ2-5
TGTGCCAGCAGCCCCGACATACGGGGAGTTGAGACCCAGTACTTC
CASSPDIRGVETQYF
>.|TRBV5-6|TRBJ1-1
TGTGCCAGCACCCTGGCCCGGGGGGACACTGAAGCTTTCTTT
CASTLARGDTEAFF
>.|TRBV6-4|TRBJ2-1
TGTGCCAGCAGTGACTACGCAGGAAGCTCCTACAATGAGCAGTTCTTC
CASSDYAGSSYNEQFF
>.|TRBV20-1|TRBJ2-7
TGCAGTGCTAGATCGGGGTACGAGCAGTACTTC
CSARSGYEQYF
>.|TRBV15|TRBJ1-2
TGTGCCACCAGCGAGAGTACAGGCGGGGGGTATGGCTACACCTTC
CATSESTGGGYGYTF
>TRBD2|TRBV7-3|TRBJ2-3
TGTGCCAGCAGTTTGGGACTAGCGGGAGGGCCAGATACGCAGTATTTT
CASSLGLAGGPDTQYF
>.|TRBV28|TRBJ2-7
TGTGCCAGCAGTTTATCCATCCGACAGAGCTCCTACGAGCAGTACTTC
CASSLSIRQSSYEQYF
>TRBD2|TRBV19|TRBJ2-7
TGTGCCAGTAGTACCCTAGCGGGACGGAACGAGCAGTACTTC
CASSTLAGRNEQYF